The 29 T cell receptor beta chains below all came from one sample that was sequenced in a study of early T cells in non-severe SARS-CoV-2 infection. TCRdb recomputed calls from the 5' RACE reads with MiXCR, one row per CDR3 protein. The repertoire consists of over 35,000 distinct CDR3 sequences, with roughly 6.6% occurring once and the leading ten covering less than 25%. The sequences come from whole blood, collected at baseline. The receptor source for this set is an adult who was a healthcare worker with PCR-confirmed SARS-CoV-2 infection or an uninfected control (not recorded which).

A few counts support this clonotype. CDR3 bases: TGTGCCAGCAGTTCGGGGACAGGGGGCGGCTACGAGCAGTACTTC. Encoded protein: CASSSGTGGGYEQYF. This rearrangement joins TRBV6-5 to TRBJ2-7, with 12 bases identical to TRBD1. Germline CDR1 MNHEY, CDR2 SVGAGI. V shed 4 bases, J shed 3 bases, and the junction held 4 bases outside the gene matches. The CDR3 loop spans 15 amino acids.

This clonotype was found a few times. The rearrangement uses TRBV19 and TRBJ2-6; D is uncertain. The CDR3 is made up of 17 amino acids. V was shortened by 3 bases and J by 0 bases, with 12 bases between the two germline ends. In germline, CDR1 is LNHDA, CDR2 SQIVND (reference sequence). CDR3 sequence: CASSMRAQPSGANVLTF. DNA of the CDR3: TGTGCCAGTAGTATGAGAGCCCAACCCTCTGGGGCCAACGTCCTGACTTTC.

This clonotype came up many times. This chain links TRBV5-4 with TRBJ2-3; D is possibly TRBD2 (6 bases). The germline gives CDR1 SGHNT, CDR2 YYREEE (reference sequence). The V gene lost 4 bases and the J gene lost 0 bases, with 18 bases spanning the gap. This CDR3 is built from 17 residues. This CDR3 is CASSPWGVSPSTDTQYF. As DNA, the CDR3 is TGTGCCAGCAGCCCCTGGGGGGTCTCTCCTAGCACAGATACGCAGTATTTT.

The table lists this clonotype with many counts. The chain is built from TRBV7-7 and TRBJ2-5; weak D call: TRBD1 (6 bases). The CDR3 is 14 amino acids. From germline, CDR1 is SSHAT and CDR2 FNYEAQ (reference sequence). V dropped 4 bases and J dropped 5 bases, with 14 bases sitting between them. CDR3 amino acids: CASSSVQGSETQYF. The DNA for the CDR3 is TGTGCCAGCAGCTCCGTACAGGGAAGCGAGACCCAGTACTTC.

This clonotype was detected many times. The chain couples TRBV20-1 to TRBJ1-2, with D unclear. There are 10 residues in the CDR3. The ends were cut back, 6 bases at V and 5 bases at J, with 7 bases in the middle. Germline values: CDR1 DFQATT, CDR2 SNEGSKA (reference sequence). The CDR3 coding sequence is TGCAGTGCCCCCCGATATGGCTACACCTTC. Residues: CSAPRYGYTF.

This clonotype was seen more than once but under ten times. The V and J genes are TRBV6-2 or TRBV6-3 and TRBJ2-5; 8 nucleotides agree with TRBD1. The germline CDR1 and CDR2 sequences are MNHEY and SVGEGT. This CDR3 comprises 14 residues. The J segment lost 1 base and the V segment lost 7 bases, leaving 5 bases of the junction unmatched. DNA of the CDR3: TGTGCCAGCATTAAGGGACAGGCCCAAGAGACCCAGTACTTC. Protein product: CASIKGQAQETQYF.

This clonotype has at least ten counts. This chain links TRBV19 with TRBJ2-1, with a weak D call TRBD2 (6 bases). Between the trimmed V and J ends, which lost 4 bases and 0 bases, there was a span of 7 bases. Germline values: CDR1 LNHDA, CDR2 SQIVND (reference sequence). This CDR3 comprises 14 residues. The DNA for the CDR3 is TGTGCCAGTAGTAGGGGACTCTCCTACAATGAGCAGTTCTTC. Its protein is CASSRGLSYNEQFF. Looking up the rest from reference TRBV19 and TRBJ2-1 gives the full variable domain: DGGITQSPKYLFRKEGQNVTLSCEQNLNHDAMYWYRQDPGQGLRLIYYSQIVNDFQKGDIAEGYSVSREKKESFPLTVTSAQKNPTAFYLCASSRGLSYNEQFFGPGTRLTVL.

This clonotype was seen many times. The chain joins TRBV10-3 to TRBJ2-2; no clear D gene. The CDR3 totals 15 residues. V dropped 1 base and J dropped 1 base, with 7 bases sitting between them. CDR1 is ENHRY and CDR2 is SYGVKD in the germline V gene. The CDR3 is CAISEWQENTGELFF. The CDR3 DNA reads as TGTGCCATCAGTGAGTGGCAGGAGAACACCGGGGAGCTGTTTTTT.

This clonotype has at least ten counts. CDR3 sequence reads: CSAWGTEAFF. The DNA of the CDR3 is TGCAGCGCATGGGGCACTGAAGCTTTCTTT. The chain joins TRBV29-1 to TRBJ1-1; D is unresolved. The CDR3 is 10 amino acids. Germline V lookup: CDR1 SQVTM, CDR2 ANQGSEA. V lost 7 bases and J lost 4, with 7 bases in between.

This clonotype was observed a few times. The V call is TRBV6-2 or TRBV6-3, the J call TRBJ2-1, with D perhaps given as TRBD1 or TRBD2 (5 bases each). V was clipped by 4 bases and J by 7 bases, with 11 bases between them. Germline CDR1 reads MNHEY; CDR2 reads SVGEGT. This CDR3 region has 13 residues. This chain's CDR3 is CASSSLGDNEQFF. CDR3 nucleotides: TGTGCCAGCAGTTCCCTGGGGGATAATGAGCAGTTCTTC.

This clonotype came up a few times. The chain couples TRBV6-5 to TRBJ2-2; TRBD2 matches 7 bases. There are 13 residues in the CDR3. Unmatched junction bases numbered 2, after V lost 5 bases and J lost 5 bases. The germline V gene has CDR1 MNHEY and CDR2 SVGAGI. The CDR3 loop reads CASSGTKTGELFF. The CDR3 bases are TGTGCCAGCAGTGGGACTAAAACCGGGGAGCTGTTTTTT.

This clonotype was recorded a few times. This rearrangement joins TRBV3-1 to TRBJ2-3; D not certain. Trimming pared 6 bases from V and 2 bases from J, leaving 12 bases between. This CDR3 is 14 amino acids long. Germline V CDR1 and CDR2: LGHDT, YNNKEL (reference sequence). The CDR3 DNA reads TGTGCCAGCAGTCCCGACTTGATCACAGATACGCAGTATTTT. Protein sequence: CASSPDLITDTQYF.

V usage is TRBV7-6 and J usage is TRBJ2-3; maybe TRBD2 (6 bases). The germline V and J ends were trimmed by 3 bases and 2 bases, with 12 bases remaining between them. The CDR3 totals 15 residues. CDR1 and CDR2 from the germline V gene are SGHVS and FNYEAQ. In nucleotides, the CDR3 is TGTGCCAGCAGCTTTAGCGGTGGGGCCACAGATACGCAGTATTTT. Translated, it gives CASSFSGGATDTQYF.

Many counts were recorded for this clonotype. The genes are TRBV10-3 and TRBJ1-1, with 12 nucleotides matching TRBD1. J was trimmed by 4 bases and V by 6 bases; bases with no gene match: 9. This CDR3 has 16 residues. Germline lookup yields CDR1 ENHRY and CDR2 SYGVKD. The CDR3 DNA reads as TGTGCCATCAGCAAGGGACAGGGGGCTTTAGGCACTGAAGCTTTCTTT. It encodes CAISKGQGALGTEAFF.

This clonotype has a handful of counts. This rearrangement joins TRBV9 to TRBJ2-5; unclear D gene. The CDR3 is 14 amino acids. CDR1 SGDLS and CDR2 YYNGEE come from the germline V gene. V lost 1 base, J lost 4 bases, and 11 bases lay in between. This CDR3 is CASSVLQTSETQYF. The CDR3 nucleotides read TGTGCCAGCAGCGTATTACAGACCTCAGAGACCCAGTACTTC.

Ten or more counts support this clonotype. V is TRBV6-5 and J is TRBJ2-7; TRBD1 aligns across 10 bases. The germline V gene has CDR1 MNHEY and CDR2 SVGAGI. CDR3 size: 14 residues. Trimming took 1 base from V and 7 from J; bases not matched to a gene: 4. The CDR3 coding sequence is TGTGCCAGCAGTTACTTGGGACAGGGGCGGGAGCAGTACTTC. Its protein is CASSYLGQGREQYF.

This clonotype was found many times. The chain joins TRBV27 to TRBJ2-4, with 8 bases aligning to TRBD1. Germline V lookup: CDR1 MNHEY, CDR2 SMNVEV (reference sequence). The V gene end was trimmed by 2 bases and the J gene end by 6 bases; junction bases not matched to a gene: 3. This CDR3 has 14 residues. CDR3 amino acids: CASSLAGGGNIQYF. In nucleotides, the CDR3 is TGTGCCAGCAGTTTAGCAGGGGGCGGAAACATTCAGTACTTC.

In nucleotides, the CDR3 is TGTGCCAGCAGCCTACAGTGGGGGAAAGTAAATCAGCCCCAGCATTTT. As protein: CASSLQWGKVNQPQHF. The chain is built from TRBV7-2 and TRBJ1-5, with a weak D call TRBD1 (5 bases). This CDR3 has 16 amino acids. Germline lookup yields CDR1 SGHTA and CDR2 FQGNSA. The V gene lost 5 bases and the J gene lost 4 bases, with 18 bases spanning the gap.

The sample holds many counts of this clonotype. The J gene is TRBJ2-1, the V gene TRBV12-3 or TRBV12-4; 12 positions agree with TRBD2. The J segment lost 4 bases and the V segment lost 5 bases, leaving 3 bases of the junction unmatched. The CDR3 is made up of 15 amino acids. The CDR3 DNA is TGTGCCAGCAGTCCCGGGACTAGCGGGTACAATGAGCAGTTCTTC. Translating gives CASSPGTSGYNEQFF.

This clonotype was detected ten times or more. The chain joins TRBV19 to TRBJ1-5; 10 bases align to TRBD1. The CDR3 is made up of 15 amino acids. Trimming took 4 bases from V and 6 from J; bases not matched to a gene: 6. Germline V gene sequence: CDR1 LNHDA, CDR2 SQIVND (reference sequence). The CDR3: CASSTPGQGTQPQHF. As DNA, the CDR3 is TGTGCCAGTAGTACCCCGGGACAGGGGACTCAGCCCCAGCATTTT.

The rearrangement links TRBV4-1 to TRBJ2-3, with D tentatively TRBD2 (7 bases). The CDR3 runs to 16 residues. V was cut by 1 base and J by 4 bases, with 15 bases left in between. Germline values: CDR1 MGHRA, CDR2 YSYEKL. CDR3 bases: TGCGCCAGCAGCCAAGGCTGGGGGGAGGGGGCAGATACGCAGTATTTT. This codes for CASSQGWGEGADTQYF.

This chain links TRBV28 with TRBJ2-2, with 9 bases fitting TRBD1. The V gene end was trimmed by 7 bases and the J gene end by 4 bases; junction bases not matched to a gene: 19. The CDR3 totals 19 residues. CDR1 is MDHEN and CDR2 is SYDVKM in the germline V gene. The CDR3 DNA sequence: TGTGCCAGCACCCATTATCTCGGGACAGGGTCATTGCGCACCGGGGAGCTGTTTTTT. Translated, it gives CASTHYLGTGSLRTGELFF.

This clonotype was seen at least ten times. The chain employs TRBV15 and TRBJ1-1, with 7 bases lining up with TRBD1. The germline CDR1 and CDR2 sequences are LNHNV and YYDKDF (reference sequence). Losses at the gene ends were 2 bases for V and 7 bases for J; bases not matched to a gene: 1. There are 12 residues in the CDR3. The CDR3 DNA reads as TGTGCCACCAGCAGATACAGGGGTGAAGCTTTCTTT. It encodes CATSRYRGEAFF.

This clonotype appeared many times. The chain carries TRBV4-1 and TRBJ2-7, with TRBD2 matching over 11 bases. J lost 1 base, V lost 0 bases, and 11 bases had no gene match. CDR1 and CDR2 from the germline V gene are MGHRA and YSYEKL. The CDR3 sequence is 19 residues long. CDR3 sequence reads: CASSQDTPTSGVKSYEQYF. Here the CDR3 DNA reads TGCGCCAGCAGCCAAGACACCCCGACTAGCGGGGTTAAATCCTACGAGCAGTACTTC.

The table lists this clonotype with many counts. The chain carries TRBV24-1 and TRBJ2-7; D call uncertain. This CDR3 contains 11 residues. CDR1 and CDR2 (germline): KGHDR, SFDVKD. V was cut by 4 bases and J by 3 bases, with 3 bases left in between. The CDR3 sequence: CATSDSYEQYF. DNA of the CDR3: TGTGCCACCAGTGACAGCTACGAGCAGTACTTC.

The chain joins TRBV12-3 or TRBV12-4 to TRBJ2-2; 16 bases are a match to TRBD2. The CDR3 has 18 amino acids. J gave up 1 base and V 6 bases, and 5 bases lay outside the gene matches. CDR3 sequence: CASSPGTSGGENTGELFF. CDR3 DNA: TGTGCCAGCAGCCCCGGGACTAGCGGGGGGGAGAACACCGGGGAGCTGTTTTTT.

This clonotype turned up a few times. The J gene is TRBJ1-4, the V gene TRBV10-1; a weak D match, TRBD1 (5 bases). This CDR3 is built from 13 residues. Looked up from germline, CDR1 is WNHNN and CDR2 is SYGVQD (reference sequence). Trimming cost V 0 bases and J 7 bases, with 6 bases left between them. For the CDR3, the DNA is TGCGCCAGCAGTGAGTCGCAGGGTGAAAAACTGTTTTTT. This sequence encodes CASSESQGEKLFF.

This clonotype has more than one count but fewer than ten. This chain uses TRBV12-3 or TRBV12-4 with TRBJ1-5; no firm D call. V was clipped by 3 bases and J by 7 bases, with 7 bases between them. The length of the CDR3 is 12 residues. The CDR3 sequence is CASSFGEQPQHF. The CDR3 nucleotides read TGTGCCAGCAGTTTCGGGGAACAGCCCCAGCATTTT.

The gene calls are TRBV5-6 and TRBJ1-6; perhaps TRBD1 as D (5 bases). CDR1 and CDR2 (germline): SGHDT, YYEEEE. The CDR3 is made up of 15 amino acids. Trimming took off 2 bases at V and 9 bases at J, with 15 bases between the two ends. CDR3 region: CASSFGGSPTSPLHF. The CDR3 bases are TGTGCCAGCAGCTTTGGGGGTTCGCCTACTTCACCCCTCCACTTT.